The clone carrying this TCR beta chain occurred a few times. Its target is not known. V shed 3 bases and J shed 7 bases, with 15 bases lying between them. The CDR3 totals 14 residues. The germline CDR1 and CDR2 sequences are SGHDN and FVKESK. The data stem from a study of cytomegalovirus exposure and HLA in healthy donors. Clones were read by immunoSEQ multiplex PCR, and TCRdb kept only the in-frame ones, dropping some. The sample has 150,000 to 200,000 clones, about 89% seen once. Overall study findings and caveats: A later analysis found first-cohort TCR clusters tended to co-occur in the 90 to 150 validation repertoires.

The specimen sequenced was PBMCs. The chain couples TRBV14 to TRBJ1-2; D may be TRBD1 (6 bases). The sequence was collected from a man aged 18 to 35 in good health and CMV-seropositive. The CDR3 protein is CASSQRLQGSGYTF. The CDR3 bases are TGTGCCAGCAGCCAGCGATTACAGGGTTCTGGCTACACCTTC. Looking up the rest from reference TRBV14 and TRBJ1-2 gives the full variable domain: EAGVTQFPSHSVIEKGQTVTLRCDPISGHDNLYWYRRVMGKEIKFLLHFVKESKQDESGMPNNRFLAERTGGTYSTLKVQPAELEDSGVYFCASSQRLQGSGYTFGSGTRLTVV.